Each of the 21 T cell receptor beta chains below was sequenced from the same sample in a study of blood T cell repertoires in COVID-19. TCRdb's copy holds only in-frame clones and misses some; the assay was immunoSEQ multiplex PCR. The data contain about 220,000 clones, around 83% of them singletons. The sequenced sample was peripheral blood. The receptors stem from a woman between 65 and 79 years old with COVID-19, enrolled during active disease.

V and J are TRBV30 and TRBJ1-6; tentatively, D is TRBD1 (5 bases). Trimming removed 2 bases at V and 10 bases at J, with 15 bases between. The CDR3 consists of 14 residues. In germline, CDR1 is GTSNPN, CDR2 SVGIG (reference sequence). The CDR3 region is CAWSSQGWGSPLHF. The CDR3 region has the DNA TGTGCCTGGAGTTCTCAGGGTTGGGGCTCACCCCTCCACTTT. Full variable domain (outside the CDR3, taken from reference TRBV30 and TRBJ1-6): SQTIHQWPATLVQPVGSPLSLECTVEGTSNPNLYWYRQAAGRGLQLLFYSVGIGQISSEVPQNLSASRPQDRQFILSSKKLLLSDSGFYLCAWSSQGWGSPLHFGNGTRLTVT.

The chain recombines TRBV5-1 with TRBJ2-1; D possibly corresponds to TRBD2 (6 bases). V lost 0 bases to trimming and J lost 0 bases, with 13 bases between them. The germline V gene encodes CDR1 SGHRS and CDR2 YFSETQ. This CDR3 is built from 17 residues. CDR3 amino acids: CASSLDQATSSYNEQFF. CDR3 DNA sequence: TGCGCCAGCAGCTTGGACCAAGCGACTAGCTCCTACAATGAGCAGTTCTTC. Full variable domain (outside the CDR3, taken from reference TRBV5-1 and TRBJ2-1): KAGVTQTPRYLIKTRGQQVTLSCSPISGHRSVSWYQQTPGQGLQFLFEYFSETQRNKGNFPGRFSGRQFSNSRSEMNVSTLELGDSALYLCASSLDQATSSYNEQFFGPGTRLTVL.

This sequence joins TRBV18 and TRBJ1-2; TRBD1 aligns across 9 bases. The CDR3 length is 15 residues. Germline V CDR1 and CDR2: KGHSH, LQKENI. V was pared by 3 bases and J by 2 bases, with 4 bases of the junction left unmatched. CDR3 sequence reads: CASSPIGTGNYGYTF. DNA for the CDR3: TGTGCCAGCTCACCGATAGGGACAGGGAACTATGGCTACACCTTC. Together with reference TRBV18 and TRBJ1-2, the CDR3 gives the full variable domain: NAGVMQNPRHLVRRRGQEARLRCSPMKGHSHVYWYRQLPEEGLKFMVYLQKENIIDESGMPKERFSAEFPKEGPSILRIQQVVRGDSAAYFCASSPIGTGNYGYTFGSGTRLTVV.

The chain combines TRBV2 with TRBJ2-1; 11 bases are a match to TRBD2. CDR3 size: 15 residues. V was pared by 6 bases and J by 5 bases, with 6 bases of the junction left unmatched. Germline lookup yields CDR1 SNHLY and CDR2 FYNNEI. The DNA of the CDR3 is TGTGCCAGCAGGTTAGCGGGAGGGGGGAACAATGAGCAGTTCTTC. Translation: CASRLAGGGNNEQFF.

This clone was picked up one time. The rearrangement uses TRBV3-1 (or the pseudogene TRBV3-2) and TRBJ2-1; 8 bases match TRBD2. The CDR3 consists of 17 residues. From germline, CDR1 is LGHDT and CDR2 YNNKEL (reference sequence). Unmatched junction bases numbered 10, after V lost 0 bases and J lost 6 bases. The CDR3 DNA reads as TGTGCCAGCAGCCAAGATCAGGCGGGAGGAGGGCGCAATGAGCAGTTCTTC. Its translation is CASSQDQAGGGRNEQFF.

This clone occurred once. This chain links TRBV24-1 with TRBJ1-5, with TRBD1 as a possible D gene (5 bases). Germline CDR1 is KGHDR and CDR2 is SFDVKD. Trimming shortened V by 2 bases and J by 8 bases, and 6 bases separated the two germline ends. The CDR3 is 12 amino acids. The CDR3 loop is CATSDWGEPQHF. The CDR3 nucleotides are TGTGCCACCAGTGATTGGGGGGAGCCCCAGCATTTT.

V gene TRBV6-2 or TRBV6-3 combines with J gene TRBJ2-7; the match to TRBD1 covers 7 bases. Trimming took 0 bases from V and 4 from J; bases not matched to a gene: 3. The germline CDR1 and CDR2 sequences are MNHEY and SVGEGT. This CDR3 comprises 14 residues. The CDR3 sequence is CASSYSGRGYEQYF. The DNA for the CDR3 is TGTGCCAGCAGTTACTCGGGCAGGGGGTACGAGCAGTACTTC.

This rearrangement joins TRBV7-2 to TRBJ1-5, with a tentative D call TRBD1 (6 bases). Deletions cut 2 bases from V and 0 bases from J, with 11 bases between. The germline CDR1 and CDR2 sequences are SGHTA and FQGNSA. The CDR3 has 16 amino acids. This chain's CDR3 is CASSLLRGPSNQPQHF. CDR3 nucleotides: TGTGCCAGCAGCTTACTCAGGGGACCTAGCAATCAGCCCCAGCATTTT.

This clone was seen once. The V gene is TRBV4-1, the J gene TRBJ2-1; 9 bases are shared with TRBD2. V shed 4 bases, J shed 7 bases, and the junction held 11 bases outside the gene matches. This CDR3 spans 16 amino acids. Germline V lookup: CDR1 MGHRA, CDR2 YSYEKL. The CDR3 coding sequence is TGCGCCAGCAGCCCATTTACGGGCGGGAGGGCAAATGAGCAGTTCTTC. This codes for CASSPFTGGRANEQFF.

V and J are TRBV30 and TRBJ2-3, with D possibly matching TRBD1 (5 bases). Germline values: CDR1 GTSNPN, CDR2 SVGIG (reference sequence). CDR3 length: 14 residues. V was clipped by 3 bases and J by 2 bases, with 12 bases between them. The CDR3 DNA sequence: TGTGCCTGGAGGGGTGACAGATACACAGATACGCAGTATTTT. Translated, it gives CAWRGDRYTDTQYF.

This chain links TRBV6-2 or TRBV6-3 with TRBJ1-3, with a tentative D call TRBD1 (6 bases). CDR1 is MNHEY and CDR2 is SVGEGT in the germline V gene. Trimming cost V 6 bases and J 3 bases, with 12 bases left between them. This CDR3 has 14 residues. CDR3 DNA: TGTGCCAGCAGCGACAGGATTTTTGGAAACACCATATATTTT. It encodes CASSDRIFGNTIYF.

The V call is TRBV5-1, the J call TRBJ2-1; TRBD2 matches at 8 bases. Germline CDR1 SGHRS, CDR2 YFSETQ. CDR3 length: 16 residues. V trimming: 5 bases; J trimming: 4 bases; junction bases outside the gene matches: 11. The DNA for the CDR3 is TGCGCCAGCAGGGGCTCCGGGACTAGGGCATACAATGAGCAGTTCTTC. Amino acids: CASRGSGTRAYNEQFF.

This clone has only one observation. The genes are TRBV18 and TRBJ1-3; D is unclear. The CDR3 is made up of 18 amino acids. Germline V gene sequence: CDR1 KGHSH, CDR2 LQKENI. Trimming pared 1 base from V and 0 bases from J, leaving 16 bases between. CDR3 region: CASSPLPIQASSGNTIYF. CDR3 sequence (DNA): TGTGCCAGCTCACCACTTCCCATTCAGGCGAGCTCTGGAAACACCATATATTTT.

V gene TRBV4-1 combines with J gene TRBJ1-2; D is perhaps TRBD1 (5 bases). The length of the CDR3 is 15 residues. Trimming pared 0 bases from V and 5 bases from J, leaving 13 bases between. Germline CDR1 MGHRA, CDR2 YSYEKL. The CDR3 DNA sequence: TGCGCCAGCAGCCAAGATGAAAGGGGTGGGTATGGCTACACCTTC. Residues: CASSQDERGGYGYTF.

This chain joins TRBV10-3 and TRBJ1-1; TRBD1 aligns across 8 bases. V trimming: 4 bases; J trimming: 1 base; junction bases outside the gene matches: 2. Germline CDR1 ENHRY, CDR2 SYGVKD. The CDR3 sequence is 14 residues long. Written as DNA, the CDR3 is TGTGCCATCAGTGCCGACAGGGGGAACACTGAAGCTTTCTTT. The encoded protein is CAISADRGNTEAFF.

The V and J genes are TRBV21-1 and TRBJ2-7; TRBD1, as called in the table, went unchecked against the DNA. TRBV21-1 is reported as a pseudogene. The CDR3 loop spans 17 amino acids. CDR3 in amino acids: CASSKGGQGLIFYEQYF. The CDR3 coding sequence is TGTGCCAGCAGCAAAGGTGGGCAGGGGCTCATCTTCTACGAGCAGTACTTC.

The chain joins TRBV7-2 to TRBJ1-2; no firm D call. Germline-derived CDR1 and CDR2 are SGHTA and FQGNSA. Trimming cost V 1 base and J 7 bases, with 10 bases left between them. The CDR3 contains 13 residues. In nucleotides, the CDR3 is TGTGCCAGCAGCTTAGTCCTTTCCGGTGGCTACACCTTC. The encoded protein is CASSLVLSGGYTF. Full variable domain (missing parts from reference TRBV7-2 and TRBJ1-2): GAGVSQSPSNKVTEKGKDVELRCDPISGHTALYWYRQSLGQGLEFLIYFQGNSAPDKSGLPSDRFSAERTGGSVSTLTIQRTQQEDSAVYLCASSLVLSGGYTFGSGTRLTVV.

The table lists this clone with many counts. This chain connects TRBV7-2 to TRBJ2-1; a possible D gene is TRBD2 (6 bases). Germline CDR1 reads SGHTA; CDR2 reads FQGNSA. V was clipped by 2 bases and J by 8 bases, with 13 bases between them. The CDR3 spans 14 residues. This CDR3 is CASSLSHSGYEQFF. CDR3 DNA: TGTGCCAGCAGCTTAAGCCATAGCGGCTATGAGCAGTTCTTC.

CDR3 sequence reads: CASSWGTSANEQFF. In DNA, the CDR3 is TGCGCCAGCAGCTGGGGGACTAGCGCAAATGAGCAGTTCTTC. The chain uses TRBV5-1 and TRBJ2-1; 10 positions match TRBD2. From germline, CDR1 is SGHRS and CDR2 YFSETQ. The junction had 4 bases not matched to a gene; V was cut back by 3 bases and J by 7 bases. CDR3 length: 14 amino acids.

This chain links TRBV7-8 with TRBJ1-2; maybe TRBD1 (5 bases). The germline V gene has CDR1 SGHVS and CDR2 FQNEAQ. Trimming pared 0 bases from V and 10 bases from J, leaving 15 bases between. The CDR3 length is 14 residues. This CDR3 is CASSLARGPSDYTF. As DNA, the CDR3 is TGTGCCAGCAGCTTAGCGCGGGGCCCCAGCGACTACACCTTC.

The CDR3 region is CASRRGTGSEKLFF. CDR3 coding DNA: TGTGCCAGCAGGCGGGGGACAGGTAGCGAAAAACTGTTTTTT. J is TRBJ1-4 and V is TRBV27, with 8 bases matching TRBD1. Losses at the gene ends were 6 bases for V and 8 bases for J; bases not matched to a gene: 8. Germline V lookup: CDR1 MNHEY, CDR2 SMNVEV (reference sequence). This CDR3 comprises 14 residues. Full variable domain (remainder filled in from reference TRBV27 and TRBJ1-4): EAQVTQNPRYLITVTGKKLTVTCSQNMNHEYMSWYRQDPGLGLRQIYYSMNVEVTDKGDVPEGYKVSRKEKRNFPLILESPSPNQTSLYFCASRRGTGSEKLFFGSGTQLSVL.